The 24 T cell receptor beta chains below were found in one sample sequenced in a study of cytomegalovirus exposure and HLA in healthy donors. Amplification used 60 Vbeta primers and 13 Jbeta primers. Here immunoSEQ multiplex PCR was the method, and the copy in TCRdb shows in-frame clones only, minus some. The sample shows tens of thousands of clones, 78% of them seen only once. The sample taken for sequencing was PBMCs. Receptors were obtained from a middle-aged woman in good health and CMV-seronegative.

The chain links TRBV6-1 to TRBJ2-5, with 12 bases matching TRBD2. The tail of the sequence fits TRBJ2-7 better, so the J call may be wrong. The CDR3 sequence is 15 residues long. Germline CDR1 reads MNHNS; CDR2 reads SASEGT. The CDR3 DNA sequence: TGTGCCAGCAGTTTGGGCCTAGCGGGAGGGTGCGAGCAGTACTTC. It encodes CASSLGLAGGCEQYF.

The chain couples TRBV5-1 to TRBJ2-1; perhaps TRBD1 as D (6 bases). The ends were cut back, 4 bases at V and 8 bases at J, with 22 bases in the middle. The germline V gene encodes CDR1 SGHRS and CDR2 YFSETQ. CDR3 length: 16 amino acids. CDR3 protein: CASSKLQGPEIDEQFF. The CDR3, as DNA: TGCGCCAGCAGCAAGCTACAGGGCCCGGAGATCGATGAGCAGTTCTTC.

The rearrangement links TRBV30 to TRBJ2-1; D unresolved. The CDR3 is 13 residues long. CDR1 and CDR2 (germline): GTSNPN, SVGIG (reference sequence). V lost 0 bases and J lost 3, with 6 bases in between. The CDR3 DNA follows: TGTGCCTGGAGTGTGGCTAGCTACAATGAGCAGTTCTTC. It is translated as CAWSVASYNEQFF.

The chain recombines TRBV7-2 with TRBJ1-3; no clear D gene. V lost 1 base to trimming and J lost 4 bases, with 11 bases between them. The CDR3 extends over 15 amino acids. The germline V gene has CDR1 SGHTA and CDR2 FQGNSA. DNA of the CDR3: TGTGCCAGCAGCTTAGTTAGCCAGTTAGGAAACACCATATATTTT. Translated: CASSLVSQLGNTIYF.

The CDR3, as DNA: TGTGCCAGCAGTTACTCTGGGAGGCCCCAGCATTTT. Translating gives CASSYSGRPQHF. This chain uses TRBV6-5 with TRBJ1-5; D is unresolved. The CDR3 sequence is 12 residues long. From germline, CDR1 is MNHEY and CDR2 SVGAGI. V lost 0 bases and J 9 bases, leaving 6 bases between the germline ends.

This rearrangement joins TRBV7-9 to TRBJ2-3; D unresolved. The V gene's germline CDR1 is SEHNR and CDR2 FQNEAQ (reference sequence). The CDR3 is 12 residues long. V lost 5 bases and J 5 bases, leaving 8 bases between the germline ends. This CDR3 is CASSLLRDTQYF. The CDR3 DNA is TGTGCCAGCAGCCTCCTAAGAGATACGCAGTATTTT.

The V gene is TRBV4-1, the J gene TRBJ2-1, with 10 bases fitting TRBD2. The CDR3 extends over 19 amino acids. J was trimmed by 0 bases and V by 2 bases; bases with no gene match: 10. Germline V lookup: CDR1 MGHRA, CDR2 YSYEKL. The DNA of the CDR3 is TGCGCCAGCAGCCAAATCGATCTGGGACTAGCGAGCTCCTACAATGAGCAGTTCTTC. Translation: CASSQIDLGLASSYNEQFF.

V is TRBV9 and J is TRBJ1-1, with D perhaps TRBD1 (6 bases). The germline gives CDR1 SGDLS, CDR2 YYNGEE. With 7 bases removed from V and 0 bases from J, the gap between germline ends came to 13 bases. The CDR3 is made up of 14 amino acids. CDR3 amino acids: CASGGHPMNTEAFF. For the CDR3, the DNA is TGTGCCAGCGGGGGACACCCAATGAACACTGAAGCTTTCTTT. Using reference TRBV9 and TRBJ1-1 for the parts outside the CDR3, the full variable domain is DSGVTQTPKHLITATGQRVTLRCSPRSGDLSVYWYQQSLDQGLQFLIQYYNGEERAKGNILERFSAQQFPDLHSELNLSSLELGDSALYFCASGGHPMNTEAFFGQGTRLTVV.

J is TRBJ1-2 and V is TRBV5-6; D possibly corresponds to TRBD1 (5 bases). Germline V gene data show CDR1 as SGHDT and CDR2 as YYEEEE. Trimming cost V 4 bases and J 7 bases, with 14 bases left between them. The CDR3 length is 13 residues. CDR3 sequence reads: CASSPTQGRGYTF. CDR3 in DNA: TGTGCCAGCAGCCCGACTCAGGGTCGTGGCTACACCTTC.

The V gene is TRBV5-1, the J gene TRBJ2-3; TRBD2 is a possible D gene (6 bases). V was pared by 0 bases and J by 0 bases, with 14 bases between. Germline CDR1 and CDR2: SGHRS and YFSETQ. The CDR3 contains 17 residues. The CDR3: CASSLGPAGLSTDTQYF. The CDR3, as DNA: TGCGCCAGCAGCTTGGGTCCTGCGGGGTTGAGCACAGATACGCAGTATTTT. Supplemented by reference TRBV5-1 and TRBJ2-3, the full variable domain reads KAGVTQTPRYLIKTRGQQVTLSCSPISGHRSVSWYQQTPGQGLQFLFEYFSETQRNKGNFPGRFSGRQFSNSRSEMNVSTLELGDSALYLCASSLGPAGLSTDTQYFGPGTRLTVL.

The V and J genes are TRBV5-1 and TRBJ1-5, with TRBD1 identical over 8 bases. Germline V gives CDR1 SGHRS, CDR2 YFSETQ. The J segment lost 4 bases and the V segment lost 3 bases, leaving 0 bases of the junction unmatched. The CDR3 contains 13 residues. The CDR3 DNA sequence: TGCGCCAGCAGCTACAGGGGGAATCAGCCCCAGCATTTT. This encodes CASSYRGNQPQHF.

The genes are TRBV6-5 and TRBJ1-4; weak D call: TRBD1 (6 bases). The CDR3 is 14 amino acids. CDR1 is MNHEY, CDR2 SVGAGI, per germline. V gave up 3 bases and J gave up 8 bases, with 13 bases separating them. CDR3 coding DNA: TGTGCCAGCAGTTATCACAGGGCCAGCGAAAAACTGTTTTTT. This gives the protein CASSYHRASEKLFF.

The chain links TRBV27 to TRBJ2-7, with TRBD2 as a possible D gene (5 bases). The V and J ends lost 4 bases and 0 bases respectively, with 16 bases between them. In germline, CDR1 is MNHEY, CDR2 SMNVEV (reference sequence). The CDR3 extends over 16 amino acids. The CDR3 sequence is CASSYRALANSYEQYF. The CDR3 DNA reads TGTGCCAGCAGTTACCGGGCTTTAGCGAACTCCTACGAGCAGTACTTC.

The chain has TRBV2 and TRBJ1-1; D is ambiguous. Germline assignment: CDR1 SNHLY and CDR2 FYNNEI. Between the trimmed V and J ends, which lost 3 bases and 7 bases, there was a span of 15 bases. CDR3 size: 14 residues. For the CDR3, the DNA is TGTGCCAGCAGTGACTCCCTCCCCGGGAGTGAAGCTTTCTTT. Protein product: CASSDSLPGSEAFF.

There are a few counts of this clone. The rearrangement uses TRBV7-8 and TRBJ2-7; TRBD2 might be the D (5 bases). Trimming removed 1 base at V and 5 bases at J, with 15 bases between. Germline V gene sequence: CDR1 SGHVS, CDR2 FQNEAQ. The CDR3 has 15 residues. DNA for the CDR3: TGTGCCAGCAGCTTAGAAGTGGGGAGTCGACACGAGCAGTACTTC. Translating gives CASSLEVGSRHEQYF.

This clone turned up a few times. The V and J genes are TRBV7-8 and TRBJ1-5; TRBD1 agrees at 7 bases. Germline CDR1 SGHVS, CDR2 FQNEAQ. J was trimmed by 7 bases and V by 5 bases; bases with no gene match: 11. The CDR3 loop spans 15 amino acids. The CDR3 nucleotides read TGTGCCAGCAGCGGGTGGAACAGGGGCCCCCAGCCCCAGCATTTT. This gives the protein CASSGWNRGPQPQHF.

The chain couples TRBV6-6 to TRBJ1-1; D remains unclear. The CDR3 covers 12 residues. Germline CDR1 is MNHNY and CDR2 is SVGAGI (reference sequence). V lost 6 bases to trimming and J lost 4 bases, with 9 bases between them. The CDR3 spells CASRPSTTEAFF. The CDR3 DNA sequence: TGTGCCAGCAGGCCCAGTACCACTGAAGCTTTCTTT.

The chain uses TRBV5-4 and TRBJ2-1; possible D gene TRBD2, 7 bases. Per the germline V gene, CDR1 is SGHNT and CDR2 is YYREEE (reference sequence). The CDR3 covers 17 residues. Trimming took 4 bases from V and 4 from J, leaving 21 bases between them. The CDR3 sequence: CASSTDTGTTIYNEQFF. CDR3 nucleotide sequence: TGTGCCAGCAGCACGGACACAGGGACTACAATATACAATGAGCAGTTCTTC.

This clone was detected a few times. The V call is TRBV5-4, the J call TRBJ2-2, with TRBD2 matching over 9 bases. In germline, CDR1 is SGHNT, CDR2 YYREEE (reference sequence). There are 15 residues in the CDR3. V was pared by 4 bases and J by 7 bases, with 8 bases of the junction left unmatched. CDR3 DNA sequence: TGTGCCAGCAGCGAACCTAGCGGGAATGGCGGGGAGCTGTTTTTT. Translating gives CASSEPSGNGGELFF.

This chain links TRBV5-1 with TRBJ2-7; tentatively, D is TRBD1 (6 bases). V lost 4 bases, J lost 7 bases, and 18 bases lay in between. CDR1 and CDR2 (germline): SGHRS, YFSETQ. CDR3 size: 14 residues. The DNA of the CDR3 is TGCGCCAGCAGCATCCGTGGTCAGGGGAGAGAGCAGTACTTC. This sequence encodes CASSIRGQGREQYF.

V gene TRBV2 combines with J gene TRBJ1-1; weak D call: TRBD1 (6 bases). V lost 4 bases and J lost 8, with 11 bases in between. Germline CDR1 and CDR2: SNHLY and FYNNEI. The CDR3 is 12 residues long. The CDR3 is CASSGLRGEAFF. In DNA, the CDR3 is TGTGCCAGCAGTGGACTCAGGGGAGAAGCTTTCTTT.

This clone was observed a single time. The chain uses TRBV23-1 and TRBJ1-5; D gene ambiguous. TRBV23-1 carries the ORF label, with uncertain function. The CDR3 consists of 13 residues. V was pared by 4 bases and J by 9 bases, with 13 bases between. DNA for the CDR3: TGCGCCAGCAGTCTCAACAAACGGGGGCCCCAGCATTTT. Translating gives CASSLNKRGPQHF.

The V call is TRBV11-1, the J call TRBJ1-2; a weak D match, TRBD1 (5 bases). V was cut by 3 bases and J by 8 bases, with 19 bases left in between. CDR1 SGHAT and CDR2 FQDESV come from the germline V gene (reference sequence). The CDR3 extends over 15 amino acids. CDR3 loop: CASSLGGTALEGYTF. The DNA of the CDR3 is TGTGCCAGCAGCTTGGGGGGTACAGCGTTGGAGGGCTACACCTTC.

This clone turned up a few times. The rearrangement links TRBV11-2 to TRBJ2-3; 13 bases map to TRBD2. CDR1 SGHAT and CDR2 FQNNGV come from the germline V gene. The CDR3 is 16 amino acids. V shed 5 bases, J shed 5 bases, and the junction held 7 bases outside the gene matches. The CDR3 protein is CASSERTSGSGDTQYF. The CDR3 nucleotides read TGTGCCAGCAGCGAACGGACTAGCGGGAGTGGAGATACGCAGTATTTT.